The present entry profiles one T cell receptor beta chain with its context. This sample was taken from a study of blood T cell repertoires in COVID-19. Across the whole study: Samples taken during acute and convalescent COVID-19 were collected in the United States, Italy and Spain. The cDNA or gDNA used as material had been derived from T cells, B-cell-depleted T cells, or PBMCs.

Trimming took 4 bases from V and 5 from J; bases not matched to a gene: 17. CDR1 is SEHNR and CDR2 is FQNEAQ in the germline V gene (reference sequence). The CDR3 is 19 amino acids. As processed by the authors: Reference gene primer amplification yielded estimated nucleated cell counts. Some clones are missing from TCRdb's copy, which holds only in-frame ones; the method was immunoSEQ multiplex PCR. The V and J calls and the clone size are those of that table, but D and trimming were determined from the DNA. The sample lists 300,000 to 400,000 clones, roughly 85% seen once, with 7.2% in the top ten. The receptor was derived from a human donor in a cohort sampled during active COVID-19. Material for sequencing was peripheral blood. The chain recombines TRBV7-9 with TRBJ2-5; TRBD2 matches 12 bases. The CDR3 spells CASSSIKGLAGPGVETQYF. As DNA, the CDR3 is TGTGCCAGCAGCTCCATTAAGGGACTAGCGGGCCCGGGAGTGGAGACCCAGTACTTC.